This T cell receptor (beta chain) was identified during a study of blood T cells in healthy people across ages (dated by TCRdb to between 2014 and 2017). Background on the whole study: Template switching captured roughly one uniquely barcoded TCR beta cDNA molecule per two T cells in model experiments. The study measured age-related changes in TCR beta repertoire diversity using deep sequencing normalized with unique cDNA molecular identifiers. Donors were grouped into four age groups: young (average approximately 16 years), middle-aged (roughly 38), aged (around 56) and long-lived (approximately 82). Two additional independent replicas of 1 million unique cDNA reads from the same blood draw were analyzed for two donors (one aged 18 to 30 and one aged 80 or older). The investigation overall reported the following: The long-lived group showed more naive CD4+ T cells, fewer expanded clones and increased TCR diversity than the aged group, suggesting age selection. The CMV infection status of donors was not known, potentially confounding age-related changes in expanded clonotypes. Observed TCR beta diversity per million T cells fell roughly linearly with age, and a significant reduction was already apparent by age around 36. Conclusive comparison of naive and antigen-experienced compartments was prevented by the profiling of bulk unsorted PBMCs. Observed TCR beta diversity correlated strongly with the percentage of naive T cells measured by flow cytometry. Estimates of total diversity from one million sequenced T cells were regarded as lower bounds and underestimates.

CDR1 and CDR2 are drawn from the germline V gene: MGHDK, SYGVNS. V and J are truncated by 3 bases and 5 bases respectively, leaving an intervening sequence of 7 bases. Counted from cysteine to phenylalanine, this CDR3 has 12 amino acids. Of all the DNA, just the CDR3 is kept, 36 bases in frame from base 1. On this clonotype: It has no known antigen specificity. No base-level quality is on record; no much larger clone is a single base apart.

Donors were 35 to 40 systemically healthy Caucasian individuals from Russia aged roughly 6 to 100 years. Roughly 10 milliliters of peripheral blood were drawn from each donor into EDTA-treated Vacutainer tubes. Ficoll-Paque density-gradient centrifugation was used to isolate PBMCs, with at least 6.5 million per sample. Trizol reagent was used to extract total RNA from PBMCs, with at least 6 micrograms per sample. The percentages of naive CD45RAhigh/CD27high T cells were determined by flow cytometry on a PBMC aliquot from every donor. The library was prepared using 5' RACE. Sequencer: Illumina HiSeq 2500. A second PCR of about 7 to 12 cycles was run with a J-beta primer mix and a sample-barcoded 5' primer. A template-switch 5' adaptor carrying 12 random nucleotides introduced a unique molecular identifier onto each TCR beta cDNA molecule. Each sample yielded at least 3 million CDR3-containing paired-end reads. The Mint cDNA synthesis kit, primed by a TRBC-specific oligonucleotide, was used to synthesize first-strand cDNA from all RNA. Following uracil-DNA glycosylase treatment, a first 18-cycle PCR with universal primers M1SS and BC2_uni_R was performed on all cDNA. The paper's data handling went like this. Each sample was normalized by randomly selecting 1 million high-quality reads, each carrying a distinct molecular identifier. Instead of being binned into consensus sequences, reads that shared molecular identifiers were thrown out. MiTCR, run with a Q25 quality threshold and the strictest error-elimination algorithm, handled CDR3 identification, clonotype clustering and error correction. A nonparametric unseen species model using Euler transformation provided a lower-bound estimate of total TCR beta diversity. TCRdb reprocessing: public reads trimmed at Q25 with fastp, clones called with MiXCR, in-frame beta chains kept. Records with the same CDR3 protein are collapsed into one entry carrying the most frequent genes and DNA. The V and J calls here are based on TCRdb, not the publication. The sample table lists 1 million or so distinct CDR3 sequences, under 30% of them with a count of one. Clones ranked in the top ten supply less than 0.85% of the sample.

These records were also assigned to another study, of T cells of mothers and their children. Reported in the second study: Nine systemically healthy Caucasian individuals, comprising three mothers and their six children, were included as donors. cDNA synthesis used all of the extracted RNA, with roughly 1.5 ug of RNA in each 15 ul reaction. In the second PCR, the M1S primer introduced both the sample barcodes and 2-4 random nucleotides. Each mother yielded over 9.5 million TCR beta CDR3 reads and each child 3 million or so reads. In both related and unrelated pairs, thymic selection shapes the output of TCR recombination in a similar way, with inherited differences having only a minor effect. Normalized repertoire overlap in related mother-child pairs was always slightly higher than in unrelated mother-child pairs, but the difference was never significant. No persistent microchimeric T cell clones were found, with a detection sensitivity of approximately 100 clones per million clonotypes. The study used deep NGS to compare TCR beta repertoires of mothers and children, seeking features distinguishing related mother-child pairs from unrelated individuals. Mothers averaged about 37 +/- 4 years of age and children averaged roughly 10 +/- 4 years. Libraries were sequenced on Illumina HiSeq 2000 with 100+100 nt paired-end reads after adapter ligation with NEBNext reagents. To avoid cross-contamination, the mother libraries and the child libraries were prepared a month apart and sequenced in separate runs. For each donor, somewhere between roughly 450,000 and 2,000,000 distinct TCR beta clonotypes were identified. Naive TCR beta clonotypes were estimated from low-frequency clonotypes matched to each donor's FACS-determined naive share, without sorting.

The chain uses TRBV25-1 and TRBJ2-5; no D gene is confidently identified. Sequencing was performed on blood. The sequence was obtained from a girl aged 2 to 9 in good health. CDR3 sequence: CASSDRMETQYF. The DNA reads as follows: TGTGCCAGCAGTGATCGGATGGAGACCCAGTACTTC.